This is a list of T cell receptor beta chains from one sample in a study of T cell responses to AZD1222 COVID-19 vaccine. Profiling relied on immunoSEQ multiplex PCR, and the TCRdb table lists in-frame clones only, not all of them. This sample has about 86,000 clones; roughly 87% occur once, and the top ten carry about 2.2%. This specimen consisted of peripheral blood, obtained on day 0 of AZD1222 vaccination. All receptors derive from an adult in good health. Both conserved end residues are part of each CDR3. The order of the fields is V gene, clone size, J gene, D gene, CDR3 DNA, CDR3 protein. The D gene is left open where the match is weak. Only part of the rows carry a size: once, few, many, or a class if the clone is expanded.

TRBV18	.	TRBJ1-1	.	TGTGCCAGCTCACCACGGGCCGCGAACACTGAAGCTTTCTTT	CASSPRAANTEAFF
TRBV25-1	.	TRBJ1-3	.	TGTGCCAGCACGGGGGGGCCTGGAAACACCATATATTTT	CASTGGPGNTIYF
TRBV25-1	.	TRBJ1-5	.	TGTGCCAGCAGTGAATCAAGCGGGAAGCCCCAGCATTTT	CASSESSGKPQHF
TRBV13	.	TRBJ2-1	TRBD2	TGTGCCAGCAGCTTAGCGGGGACTAGCGGGAGGAAGTATGAGCAGTTCTTC	CASSLAGTSGRKYEQFF
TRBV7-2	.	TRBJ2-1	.	TGTGCCAGCAGTCGGGACTCGAGCTCCTACAATGAGCAGTTCTTC	CASSRDSSSYNEQFF
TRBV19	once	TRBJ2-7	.	TGTGCCAGTAGTATTGGCGGGCGCTACGAGCAGTACTTC	CASSIGGRYEQYF
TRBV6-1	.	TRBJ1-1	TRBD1	TGTGCCAGCAGTGAGGGGTCGTGGAATCCGAGGGGGCGCGGGACTGAAGCTTTCTTT	CASSEGSWNPRGRGTEAFF
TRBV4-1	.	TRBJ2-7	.	TGCGCCAGCAGCCAAGGGCTACGGACAGATTACGAGCAGTACTTC	CASSQGLRTDYEQYF
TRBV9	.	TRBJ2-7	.	TGTGCCAGCAGCGTAGGACAGGTCGGCGCCTACGAGCAGTACTTC	CASSVGQVGAYEQYF
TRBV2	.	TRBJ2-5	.	TGTGCCAGCAACCAACGTGGCTTGTCCCAAGAGACCCAGTACTTC	CASNQRGLSQETQYF
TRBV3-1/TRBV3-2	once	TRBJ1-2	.	TGTGCCAGCAGCCACACTACGAACTACACCTTC	CASSHTTNYTF